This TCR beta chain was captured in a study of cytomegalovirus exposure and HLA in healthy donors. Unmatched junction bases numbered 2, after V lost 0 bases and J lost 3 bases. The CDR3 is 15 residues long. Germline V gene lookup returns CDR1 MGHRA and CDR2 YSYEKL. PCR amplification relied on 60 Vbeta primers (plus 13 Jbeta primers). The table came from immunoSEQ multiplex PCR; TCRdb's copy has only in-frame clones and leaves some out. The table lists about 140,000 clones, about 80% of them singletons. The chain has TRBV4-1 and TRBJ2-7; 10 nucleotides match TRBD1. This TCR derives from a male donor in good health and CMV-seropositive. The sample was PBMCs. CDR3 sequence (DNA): TGCGCCAGCAGCCAAGACCGGGACAGGGGCTACGAGCAGTACTTC. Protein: CASSQDRDRGYEQYF.